The present TCR beta chain was sequenced within a study of blood T cell repertoires in COVID-19. Across the study: There were acute and convalescent COVID-19 samples, and they came from the United States, Italy and Spain.

In the authors' workflow: Amplified reference gene primers provided the basis for estimating nucleated cell counts. Profiling relied on immunoSEQ multiplex PCR, and the TCRdb table lists in-frame clones only, not all of them. V, J and clone size were drawn from that table, and D and trimming were deduced from the DNA. The table lists roughly 150,000 clones, approximately 79% of them singletons, with approximately 18% in the top ten. The CDR3 loop spans 14 amino acids. V lost 7 bases and J 2 bases, leaving 13 bases between the germline ends. The germline V gene has CDR1 WSHSY and CDR2 SAAADI. This chain joins TRBV10-2 and TRBJ2-3; D gene unclear. The specimen was peripheral blood. The origin of this receptor is an elderly woman with acute or convalescent COVID-19. The chain's CDR3 is CASTGLLSTDTQYF. The CDR3 DNA follows: TGCGCCAGCACTGGCCTCTTGTCCACAGATACGCAGTATTTT.